Included here is one TCR beta chain sequence, with context. The data belong to a study of blood T cell repertoires in COVID-19. Study summary: T cells, B-cell-depleted T cells, or PBMCs provided the cDNA or gDNA that served as material.

The authors' processing: Reference gene primer amplification gave nucleated cell count estimates. Clones were sequenced by immunoSEQ multiplex PCR, and TCRdb holds only the in-frame ones, with some missing. V and J calls and clone size are those listed in that table; D and trimming were worked out from the DNA. The table lists some 87,000 clones, 70% to 90% of them singletons, with about a sixth in the top ten. This CDR3 is built from 16 residues. Germline CDR1 and CDR2: SNHLY and FYNNEI. Germline trimming cut 8 bases from V and 4 bases from J; bases unmatched to any gene: 11. The sequence was collected from a human donor in a cohort sampled during active COVID-19. The V gene is TRBV2, the J gene TRBJ1-5, with TRBD1 identical over 10 bases. The sample consisted of peripheral blood. The CDR3 sequence: CASGGTGADWNQPQHF. The CDR3 coding sequence is TGTGCCAGCGGGGGGACAGGGGCGGATTGGAATCAGCCCCAGCATTTT.